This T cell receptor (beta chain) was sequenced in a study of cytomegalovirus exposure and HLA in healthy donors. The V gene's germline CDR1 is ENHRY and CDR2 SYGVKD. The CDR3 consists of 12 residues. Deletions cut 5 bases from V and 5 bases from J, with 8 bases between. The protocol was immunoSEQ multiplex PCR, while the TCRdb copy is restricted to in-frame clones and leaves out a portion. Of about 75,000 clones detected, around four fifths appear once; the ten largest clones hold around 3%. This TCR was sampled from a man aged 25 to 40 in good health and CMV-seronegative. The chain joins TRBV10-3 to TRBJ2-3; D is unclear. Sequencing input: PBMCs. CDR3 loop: CAISRARDTQYF. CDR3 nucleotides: TGTGCCATCAGTCGAGCTAGAGATACGCAGTATTTT.